This TCR beta chain was captured in a study of blood T cell repertoires in COVID-19 (dated by TCRdb to 2018 to 2021). With respect to the entire study: Samples from collaborators originated in the United States, Italy and Spain and spanned both the acute and convalescent phases of COVID-19. The material from the prospective study consisted of cDNA or gDNA derived from T cells, B-cell-depleted T cells, or PBMCs. Subjects who had been exposed to COVID-19, were actively infected with it, or had recovered from it provided the deeply sampled blood TCRbeta repertoires that made up the dataset. The repertoires were released in a freely available public database intended as a resource for research on the immune response to SARS-CoV-2. The samples were drawn from the first 160 participants of the ongoing ImmuneRACE study and from some 1,300 subjects provided by 6 global collaborators. Nearly every sample came with metadata listing a de-identified subject ID, COVID-19 status, age in years and sex. Where HLA class I and class II types were available, the types were taken from metadata supplied by the sample provider, not from assay-based typing. Broad study findings and their caveats: The amount of clinical and demographic metadata varied by source and participant and was provided uncurated.

TCRbeta CDR3 regions were amplified from genomic DNA using the immunoSEQ Assay, a bias-controlled multiplex PCR. Per the original workflow: The number of nucleated cells in each sample was estimated from the amplification of reference gene primers within the assay. To quantify the absolute abundance of each unique TCRbeta CDR3 rearrangement, sequence reads were collapsed and filtered. Productive Simpson clonality was computed per sample as the square root of Simpson's diversity index over productive rearrangements. TCRdb retrieved this table from immuneACCESS and kept in-frame rearrangements only. Not all clones are present; in checked studies, unresolved V genes account for under half, and no reason is known for the remainder. D and trimming come from the DNA, and the V and J calls and clone size come from that table. This sample gives about 260,000 clones in total; 80% to 90% of them show up just once. Approximately 1.4% of the sample is held by the ten biggest clonotypes.

Another Seattle source contributed samples from volunteer blood donors who had recovered from COVID-19. Whole blood was collected in K2EDTA tubes by collaborating institutions according to the institutions' own protocols. For TCRbeta analysis, collaborators shipped samples as frozen whole blood, isolated PBMCs, or DNA extracted from either of those sample types. Comments on this clone: Its recognized antigen is unknown. No per-base quality is available; no much larger clone lies one base away.

What was sequenced was peripheral blood. The TCR was taken from a woman aged 40 to 55 who had recovered from COVID-19.

This receptor has the CDR3 CASSYEGAPQHF. Here is the DNA: TGTGCCAGCAGTTACGAGGGGGCACCCCAGCATTTT. The rearranged segments are TRBV6-2 or TRBV6-3 and TRBJ1-5; 7 central bases correspond to TRBD1. Trimming takes 2 bases off V and 10 bases off J; junction bases not matched to a gene: 2. For CDR1 and CDR2, the germline V gene lists MNHEY and SVGEGT. The CDR3, from cysteine to phenylalanine, totals 12 residues. Only the CDR3 region is kept as DNA, spanning 36 bases read in frame from base 1.